A selection of T cell receptor beta chains follows, all from one sample in a study of cytomegalovirus exposure and HLA in healthy donors. Assay: immunoSEQ multiplex PCR; the TCRdb copy retains only in-frame clones and omits some. The data show 30,000 to 45,000 clones, and the top ten clones hold more than 8%. The sample comprised PBMCs. All receptors derive from a man in his forties or fifties in good health and CMV-seropositive. Both conserved end residues are part of each CDR3.

j_call: TRBJ2-5; v_call: TRBV5-4; cdr3_aa: CASSPDASGTETQYF
j_call: TRBJ2-1; v_call: TRBV5-3; cdr3_aa: CARSLPTSGTNEQFF
j_call: TRBJ1-2; v_call: TRBV29-1; cdr3_aa: CSVEDPQGHYGYTF
j_call: TRBJ2-7; v_call: TRBV7-7; cdr3_aa: CASSLRSGSSYEQYF
j_call: TRBJ1-1; v_call: TRBV10-3; cdr3_aa: CAISVLPQNTEAFF
j_call: TRBJ2-7; v_call: TRBV2; cdr3_aa: CASIWASYEQYF
j_call: TRBJ2-7; v_call: TRBV2; cdr3_aa: CASSFGEGLNEQYF
j_call: TRBJ2-4; v_call: TRBV19; cdr3_aa: CASSIAQRENIQYF
j_call: TRBJ2-7; v_call: TRBV2; cdr3_aa: CASRDSGGSYEQYF
j_call: TRBJ2-3; v_call: TRBV7-2; cdr3_aa: CASSLLGTSGSVTDTQYF
j_call: TRBJ1-5; v_call: TRBV30; cdr3_aa: CAWSTGGDQPQHF
j_call: TRBJ2-5; v_call: TRBV2; cdr3_aa: CASTEQETQYF
j_call: TRBJ2-2; v_call: TRBV4-3; cdr3_aa: CASSQEGLSNTGELFF